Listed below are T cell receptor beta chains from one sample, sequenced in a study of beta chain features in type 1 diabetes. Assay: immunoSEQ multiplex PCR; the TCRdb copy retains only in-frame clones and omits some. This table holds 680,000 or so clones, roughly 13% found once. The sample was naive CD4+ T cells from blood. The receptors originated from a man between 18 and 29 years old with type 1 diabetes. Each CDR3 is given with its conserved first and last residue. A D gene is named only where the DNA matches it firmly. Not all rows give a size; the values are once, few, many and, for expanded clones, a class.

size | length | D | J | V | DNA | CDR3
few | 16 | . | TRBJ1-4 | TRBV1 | TGCACCAGCAGCCAAGATAGAGCAGGGTATAATGAAAAACTGTTTTTT | CTSSQDRAGYNEKLFF
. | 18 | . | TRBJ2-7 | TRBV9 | TGTGCCAGCAGCGTAGGGGCATCCCATGGGATTATATCCTACGAGCAGTACTTC | CASSVGASHGIISYEQYF
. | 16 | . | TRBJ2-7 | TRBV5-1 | TGCGCCAGCAGCTCATCATTCTTGACAGGTTCCTACGAGCAGTACTTC | CASSSSFLTGSYEQYF
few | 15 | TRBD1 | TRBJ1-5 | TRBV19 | TGTGCCGCTTGTGGCCAGGGGGGGAGCAATCAGCCCCAGCATTTT | CAACGQGGSNQPQHF
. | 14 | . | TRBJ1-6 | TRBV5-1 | TGCGCCAGCAGCTGGGGGGCCGAAGGCTCACCCCTCCACTTT | CASSWGAEGSPLHF
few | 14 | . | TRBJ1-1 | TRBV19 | TGTGCCAGTAGTATGTCCCCTCGTGGCACTGAAGCTTTCTTT | CASSMSPRGTEAFF
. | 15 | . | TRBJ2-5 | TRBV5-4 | TGTGCCAGCAGCTGGTGGGTGACTCAGGGGGAGACCCAGTACTTC | CASSWWVTQGETQYF
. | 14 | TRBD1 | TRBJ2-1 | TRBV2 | TGTGCCACGGGAGGGACAGGGGGACCCAATGAGCAGTTCTTC | CATGGTGGPNEQFF
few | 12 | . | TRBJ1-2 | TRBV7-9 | TGTGCCAGCAGCATTACAGGGAACGGCTACACCTTC | CASSITGNGYTF
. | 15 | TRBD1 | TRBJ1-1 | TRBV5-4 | TGTGCCAGCAGCCCCCGGGACAGGGAGAACACTGAAGCTTTCTTT | CASSPRDRENTEAFF
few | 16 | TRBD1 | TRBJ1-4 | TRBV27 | TGTGCCAGCAGTCTATCAAGTTGGACAGGGAGGGAAAAACTGTTTTTT | CASSLSSWTGREKLFF
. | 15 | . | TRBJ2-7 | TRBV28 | TGTGCCAGCAGTTTTCAGGGTTTGATCTCCTACGAGCAGTACTTC | CASSFQGLISYEQYF
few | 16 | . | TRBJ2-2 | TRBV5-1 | TGCGCCAGCAGCTTGGTTGTGGGGGCGAACACCGGGGAGCTGTTTTTT | CASSLVVGANTGELFF
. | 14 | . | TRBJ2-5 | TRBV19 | TGTGCCAGTAGTGTGACAGCTTTCCAAGAGACCCAGTACTTC | CASSVTAFQETQYF
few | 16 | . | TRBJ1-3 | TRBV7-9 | TGTGCCAGCAGCTTAGCGCGGGGAAGGGCTGGAAACACCATATATTTT | CASSLARGRAGNTIYF
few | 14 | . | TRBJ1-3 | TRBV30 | TGTGCCTGGAGTGGGGGTTTCTCTGGAAACACCATATATTTT | CAWSGGFSGNTIYF
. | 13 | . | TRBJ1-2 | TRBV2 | TGTGCCAGCAGTGAATCGGTAACTGGGGGCTACACCTTC | CASSESVTGGYTF